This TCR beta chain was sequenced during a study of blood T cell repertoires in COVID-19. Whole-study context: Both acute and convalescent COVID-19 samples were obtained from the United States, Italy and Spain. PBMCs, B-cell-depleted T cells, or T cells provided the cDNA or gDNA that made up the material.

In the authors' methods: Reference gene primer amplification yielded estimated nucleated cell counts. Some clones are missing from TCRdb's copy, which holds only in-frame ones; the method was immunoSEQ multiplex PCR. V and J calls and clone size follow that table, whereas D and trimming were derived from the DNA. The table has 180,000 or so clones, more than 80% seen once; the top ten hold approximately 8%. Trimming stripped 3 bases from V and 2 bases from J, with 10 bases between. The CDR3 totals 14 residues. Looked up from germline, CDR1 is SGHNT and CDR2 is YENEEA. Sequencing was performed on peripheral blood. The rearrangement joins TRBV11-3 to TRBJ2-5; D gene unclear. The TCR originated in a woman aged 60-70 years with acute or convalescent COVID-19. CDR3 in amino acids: CASSLSPGQETQYF. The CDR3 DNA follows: TGTGCCAGCAGCTTGTCACCAGGACAAGAGACCCAGTACTTC. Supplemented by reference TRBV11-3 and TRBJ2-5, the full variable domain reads EAGVVQSPRYKIIEKKQPVAFWCNPISGHNTLYWYLQNLGQGPELLIRYENEEAVDDSQLPKDRFSAERLKGVDSTLKIQPAELGDSAVYLCASSLSPGQETQYFGPGTRLLVL.